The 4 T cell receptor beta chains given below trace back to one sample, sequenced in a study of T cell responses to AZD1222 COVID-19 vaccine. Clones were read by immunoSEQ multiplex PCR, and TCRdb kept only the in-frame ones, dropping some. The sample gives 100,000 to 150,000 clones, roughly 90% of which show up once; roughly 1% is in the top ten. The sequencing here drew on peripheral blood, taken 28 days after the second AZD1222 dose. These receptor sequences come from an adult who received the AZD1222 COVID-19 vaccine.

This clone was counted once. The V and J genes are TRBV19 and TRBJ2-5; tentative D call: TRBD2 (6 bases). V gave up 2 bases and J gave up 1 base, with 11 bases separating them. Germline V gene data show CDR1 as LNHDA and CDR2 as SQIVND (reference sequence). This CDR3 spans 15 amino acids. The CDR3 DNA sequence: TGTGCCAGTAGTATAAGGCGGGGCACCCAAGAGACCCAGTACTTC. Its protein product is CASSIRRGTQETQYF.

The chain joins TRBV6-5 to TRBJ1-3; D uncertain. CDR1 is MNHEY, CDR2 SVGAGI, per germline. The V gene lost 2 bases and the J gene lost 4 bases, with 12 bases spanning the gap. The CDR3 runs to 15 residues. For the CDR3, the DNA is TGTGCCAGCAGTTACGATGGTTCTGGCGGAAACACCATATATTTT. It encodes CASSYDGSGGNTIYF.

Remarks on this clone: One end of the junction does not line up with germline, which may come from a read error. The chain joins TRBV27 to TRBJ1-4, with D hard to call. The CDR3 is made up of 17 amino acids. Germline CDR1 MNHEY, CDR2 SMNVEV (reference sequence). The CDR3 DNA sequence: TGTGCCAGCAGTCTGTCCGGGAGCCAAGGGAAAATTGAAAGACTGTTTTTT. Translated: CASSLSGSQGKIERLFF.

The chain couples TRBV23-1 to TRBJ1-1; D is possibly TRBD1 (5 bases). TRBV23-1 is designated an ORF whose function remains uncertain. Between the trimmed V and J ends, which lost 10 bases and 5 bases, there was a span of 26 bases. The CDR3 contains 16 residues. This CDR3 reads CATVCSRALRGTEAFF. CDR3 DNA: TGCGCCACTGTTTGCTCCCGGGCCTTAAGGGGAACTGAAGCTTTCTTT.